This TCR beta chain was identified in a study of cytomegalovirus exposure and HLA in healthy donors. Study-wide points: The productive fraction for most TCR beta V segments was about 87% or about 30% in an earlier analysis. It was only CMV serostatus that was available as immune exposure information. The authors later found TCR association rates varying by HLA locus, with DRB1 most and HLA-C fewest. Later genetic work tied a missense DCLRE1C variant to beta-chain V and J trimming.

Trimming removed 6 bases from V and 0 bases from J; junction bases left unmatched: 8. This CDR3 contains 16 residues. Germline-derived CDR1 and CDR2 are MNHNY and SVGAGI (reference sequence). The PCR was carried out with 60 Vbeta primers and 13 Jbeta primers. The data were produced by immunoSEQ multiplex PCR, yet TCRdb's version contains in-frame clones alone and is incomplete. This table has some 40,000 clones, around 68% appearing once. This clone was seen only once. Its antigen remains unknown. The sample comprised PBMCs. The chain recombines TRBV6-6 with TRBJ2-4; 7 bases are a match to TRBD1. This clonotype was sampled from a middle-aged man in good health and CMV-seronegative. The CDR3 reads CASRNRDRLAKNIQYF. CDR3 in DNA: TGTGCCAGCAGAAACCGGGACAGATTAGCCAAAAACATTCAGTACTTC.